This T cell receptor beta chain is from a study of blood T cell repertoires in COVID-19. Study details: The analysed material was cDNA or gDNA that came from T cells, B-cell-depleted T cells, or PBMCs.

As processed by the authors: Amplification with reference gene primers provided the estimates of nucleated cell counts. TCRdb keeps only in-frame clones here, not all; method: immunoSEQ multiplex PCR. Clone size and the V and J calls come from that table; the DNA yielded D and trimming. Found here are tens of thousands of clones, 90% of them singletons; the top ten hold roughly 19%. V gave up 3 bases and J gave up 0 bases; unmatched junction bases: 9. The CDR3 totals 17 residues. Germline CDR1 is KGHSH and CDR2 is LQKENI. The sequence derives from an older man with acute or convalescent COVID-19. The sequenced sample was peripheral blood. The chain uses TRBV18 and TRBJ2-5; 8 nucleotides agree with TRBD2. Here the CDR3 reads CASSPPGSGTYQETQYF. The DNA of the CDR3 is TGTGCCAGCTCACCCCCGGGTAGCGGGACGTACCAAGAGACCCAGTACTTC.